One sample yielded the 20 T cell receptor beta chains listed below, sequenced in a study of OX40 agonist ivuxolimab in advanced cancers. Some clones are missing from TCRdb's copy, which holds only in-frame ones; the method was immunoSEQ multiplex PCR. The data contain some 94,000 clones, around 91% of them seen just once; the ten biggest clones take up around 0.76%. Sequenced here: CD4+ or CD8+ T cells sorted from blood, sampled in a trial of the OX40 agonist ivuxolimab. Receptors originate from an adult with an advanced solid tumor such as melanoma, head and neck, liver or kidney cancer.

The CDR3, as DNA: TGTGCCAGCAGCAGGTCCGAGAGGACCCAGTACTTC. Protein sequence: CASSRSERTQYF. The gene calls are TRBV11-3 and TRBJ2-5, with unresolved D. The germline gives CDR1 SGHNT, CDR2 YENEEA. V was pared by 5 bases and J by 7 bases, with 11 bases between. This CDR3 contains 12 residues.

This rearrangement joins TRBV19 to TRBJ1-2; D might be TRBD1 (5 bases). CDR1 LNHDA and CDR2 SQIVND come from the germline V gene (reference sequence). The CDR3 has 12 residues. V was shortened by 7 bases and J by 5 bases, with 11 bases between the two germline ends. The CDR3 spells CASTTEEYGYTF. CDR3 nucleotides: TGTGCCAGTACGACAGAAGAGTATGGCTACACCTTC.

CDR3 sequence (DNA): TGTGCCAGCAGTTACGCGGTAACCTACGAGCAGTACTTC. Translated, it gives CASSYAVTYEQYF. The rearrangement links TRBV6-5 to TRBJ2-7; D is uncertain. CDR1 and CDR2 (germline): MNHEY, SVGAGI. Trimming removed 2 bases at V and 2 bases at J, with 7 bases between. The CDR3 consists of 13 residues.

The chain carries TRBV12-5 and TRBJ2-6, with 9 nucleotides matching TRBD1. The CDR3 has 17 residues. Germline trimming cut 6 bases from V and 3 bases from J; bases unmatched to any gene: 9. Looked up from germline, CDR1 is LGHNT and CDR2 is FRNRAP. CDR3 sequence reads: CASGEDRGLIGANVLTF. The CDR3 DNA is TGTGCTAGTGGAGAGGACAGGGGATTAATTGGGGCCAACGTCCTGACTTTC.

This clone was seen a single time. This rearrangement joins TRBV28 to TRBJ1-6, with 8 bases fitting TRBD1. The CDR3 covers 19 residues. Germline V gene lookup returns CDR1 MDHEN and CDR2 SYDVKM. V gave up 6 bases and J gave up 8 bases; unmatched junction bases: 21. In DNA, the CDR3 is TGTGCCAGCAGCTCCACCGGCCCCAGGACAGGGCGGACTTATTCACCCCTCCACTTT. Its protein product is CASSSTGPRTGRTYSPLHF.

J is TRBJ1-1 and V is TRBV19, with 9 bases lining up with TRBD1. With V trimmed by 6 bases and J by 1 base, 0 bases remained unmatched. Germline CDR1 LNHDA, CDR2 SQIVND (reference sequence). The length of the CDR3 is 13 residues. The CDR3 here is CASRDRGNTEAFF. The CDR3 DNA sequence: TGTGCCAGTAGGGACAGGGGGAACACTGAAGCTTTCTTT.

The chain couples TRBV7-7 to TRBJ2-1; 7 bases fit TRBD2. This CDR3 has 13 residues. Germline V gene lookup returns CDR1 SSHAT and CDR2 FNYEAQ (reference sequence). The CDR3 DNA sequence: TGTGCTAGCTCCCCAGCGGGAACAAATGAGCAGTTCTTC. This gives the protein CASSPAGTNEQFF.

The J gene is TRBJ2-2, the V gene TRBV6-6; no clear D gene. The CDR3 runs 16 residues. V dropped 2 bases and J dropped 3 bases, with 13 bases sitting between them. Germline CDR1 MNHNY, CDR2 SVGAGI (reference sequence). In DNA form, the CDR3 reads TGTGCCAGCAGTTACGATAGGCGTGCGTACACCGGGGAGCTGTTTTTT. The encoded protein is CASSYDRRAYTGELFF.

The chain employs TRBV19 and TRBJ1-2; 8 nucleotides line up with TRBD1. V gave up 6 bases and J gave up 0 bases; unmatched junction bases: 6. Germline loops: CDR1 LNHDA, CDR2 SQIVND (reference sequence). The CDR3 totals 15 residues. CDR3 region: CASSGRTGSNYGYTF. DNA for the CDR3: TGTGCCAGTAGCGGCCGGACAGGGTCTAACTATGGCTACACCTTC.

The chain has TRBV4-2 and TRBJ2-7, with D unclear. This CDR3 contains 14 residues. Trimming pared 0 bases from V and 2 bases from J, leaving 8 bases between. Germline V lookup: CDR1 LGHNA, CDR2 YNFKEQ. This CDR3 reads CASSQDSFTYEQYF. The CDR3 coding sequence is TGTGCCAGCAGCCAAGACTCGTTTACCTACGAGCAGTACTTC.

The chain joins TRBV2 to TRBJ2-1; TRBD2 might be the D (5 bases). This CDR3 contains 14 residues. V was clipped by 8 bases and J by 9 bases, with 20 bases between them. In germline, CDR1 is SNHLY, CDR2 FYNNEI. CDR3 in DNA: TGTGCCAGCCACACTGGGCCTCCCGGAGGTGAGCAGTTCTTC. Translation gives CASHTGPPGGEQFF.

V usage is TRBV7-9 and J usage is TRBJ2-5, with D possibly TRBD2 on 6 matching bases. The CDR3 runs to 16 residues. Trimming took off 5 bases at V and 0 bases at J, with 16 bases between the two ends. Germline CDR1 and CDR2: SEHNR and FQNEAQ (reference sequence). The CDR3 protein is CASSPGDSLYQETQYF. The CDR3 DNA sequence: TGTGCCAGCAGCCCCGGGGACTCCTTGTACCAAGAGACCCAGTACTTC. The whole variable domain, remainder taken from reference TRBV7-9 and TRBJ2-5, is DTGVSQNPRHKITKRGQNVTFRCDPISEHNRLYWYRQTLGQGPEFLTYFQNEAQLEKSRLLSDRFSAERPKGSFSTLEIQRTEQGDSAMYLCASSPGDSLYQETQYFGPGTRLLVL.

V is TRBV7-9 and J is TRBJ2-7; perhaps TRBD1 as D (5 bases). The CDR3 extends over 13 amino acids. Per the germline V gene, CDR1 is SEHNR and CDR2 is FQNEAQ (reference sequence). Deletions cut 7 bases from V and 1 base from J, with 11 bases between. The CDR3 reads CASILDRSYEQYF. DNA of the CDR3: TGTGCCAGCATCCTCGACAGATCCTACGAGCAGTACTTC.

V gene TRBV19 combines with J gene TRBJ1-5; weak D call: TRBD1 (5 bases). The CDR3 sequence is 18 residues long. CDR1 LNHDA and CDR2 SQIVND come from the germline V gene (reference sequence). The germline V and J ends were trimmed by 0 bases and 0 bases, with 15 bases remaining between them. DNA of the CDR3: TGTGCCAGTAGTATAGATCACAGGCCTCCTTATAGCAATCAGCCCCAGCATTTT. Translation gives CASSIDHRPPYSNQPQHF.

CDR3 in amino acids: CASSRRLGTDTQYF. DNA for the CDR3: TGTGCCAGCAGCCGGAGACTTGGCACAGATACGCAGTATTTT. This rearrangement joins TRBV5-4 to TRBJ2-3; D remains unclear. CDR1 SGHNT and CDR2 YYREEE come from the germline V gene (reference sequence). The CDR3 loop spans 14 amino acids. The V end was cut by 4 bases, the J end by 1 base, with 10 bases between.

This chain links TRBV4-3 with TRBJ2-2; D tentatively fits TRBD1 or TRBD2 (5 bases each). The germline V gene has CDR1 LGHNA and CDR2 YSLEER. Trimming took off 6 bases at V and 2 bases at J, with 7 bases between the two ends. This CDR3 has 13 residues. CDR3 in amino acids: CASSRDNTGELFF. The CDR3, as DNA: TGCGCCAGCAGTCGGGACAACACCGGGGAGCTGTTTTTT.

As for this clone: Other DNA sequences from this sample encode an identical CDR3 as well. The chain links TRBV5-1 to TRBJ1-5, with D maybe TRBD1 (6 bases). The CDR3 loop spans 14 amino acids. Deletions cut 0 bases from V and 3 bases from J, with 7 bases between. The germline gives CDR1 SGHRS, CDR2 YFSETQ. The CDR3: CASSLGTVNQPQHF. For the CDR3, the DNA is TGCGCCAGCAGCTTGGGGACAGTCAATCAGCCCCAGCATTTT.

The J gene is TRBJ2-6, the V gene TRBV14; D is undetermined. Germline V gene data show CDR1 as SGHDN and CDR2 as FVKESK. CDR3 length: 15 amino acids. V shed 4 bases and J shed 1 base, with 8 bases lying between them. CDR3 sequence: CASSRWKSGANVLTF. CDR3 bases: TGTGCCAGCAGCCGGTGGAAGTCTGGGGCCAACGTCCTGACTTTC.

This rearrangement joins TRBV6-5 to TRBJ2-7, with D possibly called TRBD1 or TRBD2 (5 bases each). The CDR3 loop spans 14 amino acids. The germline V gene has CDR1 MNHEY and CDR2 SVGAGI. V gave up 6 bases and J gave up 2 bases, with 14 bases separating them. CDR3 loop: CASSRDREAYEQYF. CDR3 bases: TGTGCCAGCAGCCGGGACCGAGAAGCCTACGAGCAGTACTTC.

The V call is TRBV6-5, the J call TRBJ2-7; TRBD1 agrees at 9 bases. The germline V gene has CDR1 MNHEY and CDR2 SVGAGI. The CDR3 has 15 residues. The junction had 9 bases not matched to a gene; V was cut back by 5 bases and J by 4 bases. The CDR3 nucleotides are TGTGCCAGCAGTAGACACGGACAGGGGAGTTACGAGCAGTACTTC. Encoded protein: CASSRHGQGSYEQYF.